The rows below give T cell receptor beta chains drawn from one sample of a study of T cell responses to AZD1222 COVID-19 vaccine. Some clones are missing from TCRdb's copy, which holds only in-frame ones; the method was immunoSEQ multiplex PCR. This repertoire shows about 83,000 clones, around 87% found once; its top ten account for roughly 5%. The sample was peripheral blood, taken on day 0 of MenACWY control vaccination. The source of these receptors is an adult in good health. CDR3s include the opening cysteine and the closing phenylalanine or tryptophan. A D gene is named only where the DNA matches it firmly. For some rows the clone size is stated as once, few or many, or as a class when expanded; others skip it.

. | TRBJ1-2 | TRBV19 | . | CASSILGRNYGYTF | TGTGCCAGTAGTATTCTTGGACGGAATTATGGCTACACCTTC
TRBD1 | TRBJ1-2 | TRBV4-1 | . | CASRQGGYDGYTF | TGCGCCAGCAGACAGGGGGGATACGATGGCTACACCTTC
. | TRBJ1-6 | TRBV28 | . | CASIGGGNSPLHF | TGTGCCAGCATTGGAGGAGGAAATTCACCCCTCCACTTT
. | TRBJ2-2 | TRBV28 | . | CASSLRPGELFF | TGTGCCAGCAGTCTCCGGCCCGGGGAGCTGTTTTTT
TRBD1 | TRBJ2-7 | TRBV27 | . | CASSIDRGPFYEQYF | TGTGCCAGCAGTATCGACAGGGGTCCCTTTTACGAGCAGTACTTC
. | TRBJ1-2 | TRBV28 | . | CASSLGEGLGYTF | TGTGCCAGCAGTTTAGGAGAAGGGCTTGGCTACACCTTC
. | TRBJ1-1 | TRBV10-2 | . | CASTGLLGEAFF | TGCGCCAGCACGGGACTGTTGGGGGAAGCTTTCTTT
. | TRBJ1-1 | TRBV28 | . | CASRPPQGKGEAFF | TGTGCCAGCAGACCCCCACAGGGCAAGGGGGAAGCTTTCTTT
TRBD1 | TRBJ1-1 | TRBV28 | . | CASSPGQGFTEAFF | TGTGCCAGCAGTCCGGGACAGGGGTTCACTGAAGCTTTCTTT
. | TRBJ1-2 | TRBV10-3 | . | CAIRVEMGSYTF | TGTGCCATCAGGGTAGAGATGGGAAGCTACACCTTC
. | TRBJ1-1 | TRBV25-1 | . | CARGHTSRDEAFF | TGTGCCAGGGGACACACCTCAAGGGATGAAGCTTTCTTT
. | TRBJ1-2 | TRBV27 | . | CASRILGREDYGYTF | TGTGCCAGCAGAATTTTGGGCAGGGAGGACTATGGCTACACCTTC
. | TRBJ1-1 | TRBV19 | few | CASSPTTPGAEAFF | TGTGCCAGTAGTCCGACCACTCCGGGCGCTGAAGCTTTCTTT
. | TRBJ2-1 | TRBV4-3 | . | CASSQDRSGDEQFF | TGCGCCAGCAGCCAAGATAGGTCGGGGGATGAGCAGTTCTTC
. | TRBJ1-6 | TRBV5-6 | . | CASSLSASPLHF | TGTGCCAGCAGCTTGTCGGCTTCACCCCTCCACTTT
TRBD2 | TRBJ2-1 | TRBV19 | . | CASSSSGTSGKYSYNEQFF | TGTGCCAGTAGTTCCTCCGGGACTAGCGGGAAGTACTCCTACAATGAGCAGTTCTTC
. | TRBJ1-1 | TRBV28 | . | CASSPLSNTEAFF | TGTGCCAGCAGTCCACTGTCGAACACTGAAGCTTTCTTT
. | TRBJ2-7 | TRBV10-3 | . | CAIMGHSYEQYF | TGTGCCATCATGGGACATTCCTACGAGCAGTACTTC
TRBD2 | TRBJ2-1 | TRBV14 | . | CASSQVVGWLAGGYNEQFF | TGTGCCAGCAGCCAAGTTGTAGGGTGGCTAGCGGGAGGATACAATGAGCAGTTCTTC
. | TRBJ2-1 | TRBV29-1 | . | CSGRTDYNEQFF | TGCAGCGGACGGACGGACTACAATGAGCAGTTCTTC
. | TRBJ2-7 | TRBV7-9 | . | CASSLAVTEPYEQYF | TGTGCCAGCAGCTTAGCCGTGACAGAGCCCTACGAGCAGTACTTC
. | TRBJ1-2 | TRBV28 | . | CAAKPPSGRGNGYTF | TGTGCCGCGAAACCCCCCTCGGGGCGGGGAAATGGCTACACCTTC
. | TRBJ1-4 | TRBV19 | . | CASSILSAEKLFF | TGTGCCAGTAGTATCTTGTCGGCAGAAAAACTGTTTTTT
TRBD1 | TRBJ1-6 | TRBV28 | few | CASSLPGTGHYNSPLHF | TGTGCCAGCAGTCTCCCCGGGACAGGACATTATAATTCACCCCTCCACTTT
TRBD1 | TRBJ2-7 | TRBV5-1 | . | CASSLQGNSYEQYF | TGCGCCAGCAGTCTACAGGGGAACTCCTACGAGCAGTACTTC
. | TRBJ1-4 | TRBV7-9 | few | CASSQRLRNEKLFF | TGTGCCAGCAGCCAACGACTGAGAAATGAAAAACTGTTTTTT
. | TRBJ1-2 | TRBV7-2 | . | CASSPYRATMWGYTF | TGTGCCAGCAGCCCATACAGGGCTACTATGTGGGGCTACACCTTC
. | TRBJ1-2 | TRBV6-5 | . | CASSTREANYGYTF | TGTGCCAGCAGCACCAGAGAAGCTAACTATGGCTACACCTTC
. | TRBJ2-5 | TRBV7-2 | . | CASSLVVAAKETQYF | TGTGCCAGCAGCTTAGTAGTGGCAGCAAAAGAGACCCAGTACTTC
. | TRBJ2-7 | TRBV30 | . | CAWSYSTYEQYF | TGTGCCTGGAGCTATAGCACCTACGAGCAGTACTTC
. | TRBJ2-1 | TRBV5-6 | . | CASSPLATSYNEQFF | TGTGCCAGCAGCCCCCTAGCGACCTCCTACAATGAGCAGTTCTTC
. | TRBJ2-2 | TRBV19 | . | CASSSRQLRTGELFF | TGTGCCAGTAGTTCAAGACAGTTACGAACCGGGGAGCTGTTTTTT
. | TRBJ2-7 | TRBV29-1 | . | CSVEEGKEQYF | TGCAGCGTTGAGGAGGGAAAAGAGCAGTACTTC
TRBD2 | TRBJ2-5 | TRBV19 | . | CASSNRLAGWGETQYF | TGTGCCAGTAGTAACCGACTAGCGGGATGGGGCGAGACCCAGTACTTC
. | TRBJ2-7 | TRBV25-1 | . | CASSDPTRYPYEQYF | TGTGCCAGCAGTGATCCGACACGCTACCCCTACGAGCAGTACTTC
. | TRBJ2-7 | TRBV6-2/TRBV6-3 | . | CASSYSSDSYEQYF | TGTGCCAGCAGTTACTCGAGTGACTCTTACGAGCAGTACTTC
TRBD1 | TRBJ2-7 | TRBV5-5 | . | CASRHGQGNYEQYF | TGTGCCAGCAGACACGGACAGGGCAACTACGAGCAGTACTTC
. | TRBJ1-5 | TRBV7-9 | . | CASGRGGQPQHF | TGTGCCAGTGGGCGCGGCGGGCAGCCCCAGCATTTT
. | TRBJ2-3 | TRBV11-3 | once | CASSFAANTDTQYF | TGTGCCAGCAGCTTTGCCGCAAACACAGATACGCAGTATTTT
. | TRBJ2-3 | TRBV5-1 | once | CASSLIPGRDTQYF | TGCGCCAGCAGCTTGATCCCCGGCCGGGATACGCAGTATTTT